This TCR beta chain appears in the sequencing data of a study of vaccination effects on CD4 cells after COVID-19. Trimming took 5 bases from V and 15 from J; bases not matched to a gene: 11. The CDR3 is made up of 13 amino acids. A remark on this clone: Its matching antigen is unknown.

Measured with immunoSEQ multiplex PCR; TCRdb has only the in-frame clones, and not every one. The sample shows under 40,000 clones, about 80% of them seen only once. Ahead of sequencing, the ViraFEST assay grew antigen-specific CD4+ T cells using viral peptide pools. Following an approximately ten-day culture, CD4+ T cells were purified. Vaccine administered to participants consisted of two doses of either BNT162b2 or mRNA-1273. The sample in question was CD4+ T cells from PBMCs cultured with HCoV-NL63 spike peptides, obtained after COVID-19 vaccination. This sequence originates from a human donor who received a COVID-19 vaccine. Some clones in this sample may be carry-over from other donors' samples. The V gene is TRBV12-3 or TRBV12-4, the J gene TRBJ2-1; TRBD2 matches 9 bases. The CDR3 reads CASSPSGAGTPFF. CDR3 sequence (DNA): TGTGCCAGCAGTCCTAGCGGGGCCGGCACCCCGTTCTTC.